The rows below give T cell receptor beta chains drawn from one sample of a study of blood T cell repertoires in COVID-19. TCRdb's table, derived via immunoSEQ multiplex PCR, lists solely in-frame clones and lacks some. Of some 90,000 clones in the sample, less than 90% were seen once. Sequences were obtained from peripheral blood. The receptors shown here come from a woman older than 75 with acute or convalescent COVID-19. Both conserved end residues are part of each CDR3. Fields, in order: clone size, J gene, D gene, V gene, CDR3 DNA, CDR3 protein. A D gene is named only where the DNA matches it firmly. A row's size may be missing; if present it is once, few, many or a size class.

clone_size: .
j_call: TRBJ1-5
d_call: TRBD1
v_call: TRBV10-3
cdr3_nt: TGTGCCATCAGTGCACTAGACAGGGAGGGCAATCAGCCCCAGCATTTT
cdr3_aa: CAISALDREGNQPQHF

clone_size: .
j_call: TRBJ2-7
d_call: .
v_call: TRBV21-1
cdr3_nt: TGTGCCAGCGTCCCGGGACAGCAACCCGACGAGCAGTACTTC
cdr3_aa: CASVPGQQPDEQYF

clone_size: .
j_call: TRBJ1-2
d_call: TRBD1
v_call: TRBV4-1
cdr3_nt: TGCGCCAGCAGCCGGATGTATGGACAGGCGTTCTATGGCTACACCTTC
cdr3_aa: CASSRMYGQAFYGYTF

clone_size: once
j_call: TRBJ1-5
d_call: TRBD1
v_call: TRBV7-8
cdr3_nt: TGTGCCAGCAGCTTGACAGGGGTCCCCAATCAGCCCCAGCATTTT
cdr3_aa: CASSLTGVPNQPQHF

clone_size: few
j_call: TRBJ2-5
d_call: TRBD1
v_call: TRBV18
cdr3_nt: TGTGCCAGCTCAAGAGGACAGGGGGCTGTGGAGACCCAGTACTTC
cdr3_aa: CASSRGQGAVETQYF

clone_size: .
j_call: TRBJ1-6
d_call: .
v_call: TRBV19
cdr3_nt: TGTGCCAGTAGTCCGGGACATGATAATTCACCCCTCCACTTT
cdr3_aa: CASSPGHDNSPLHF

clone_size: once
j_call: TRBJ2-7
d_call: TRBD1
v_call: TRBV10-3
cdr3_nt: TGTGCCATCAGTCCCGGGACAGGCAGGGGGGAGCAGTACTTC
cdr3_aa: CAISPGTGRGEQYF

clone_size: .
j_call: TRBJ1-1
d_call: TRBD1
v_call: TRBV19
cdr3_nt: TGTGCCAGTATCATCCGCAGAGGGGGCTGGAACACTGAAGCTTTCTTT
cdr3_aa: CASIIRRGGWNTEAFF

clone_size: .
j_call: TRBJ2-1
d_call: TRBD2
v_call: TRBV19
cdr3_nt: TGTGCCAGTATTGGGGGAGGGAATGAGCAGTTCTTC
cdr3_aa: CASIGGGNEQFF

clone_size: .
j_call: TRBJ2-3
d_call: TRBD2
v_call: TRBV28
cdr3_nt: TGTGCCAGCAGCACCGCCCCCGGGAGCGGGGCTGGAGATACGCAGTATTTT
cdr3_aa: CASSTAPGSGAGDTQYF

clone_size: .
j_call: TRBJ2-7
d_call: .
v_call: TRBV6-6
cdr3_nt: TGTGCCAGCAGTTTCGACAGCTCCCTCGACGAGCAGTACTTC
cdr3_aa: CASSFDSSLDEQYF

clone_size: .
j_call: TRBJ1-1
d_call: .
v_call: TRBV14
cdr3_nt: TGTGCCAGCAGCCGCGGGGCAGGGTGGGCTGAAGCTTTCTTT
cdr3_aa: CASSRGAGWAEAFF

clone_size: few
j_call: TRBJ1-1
d_call: TRBD1
v_call: TRBV5-4
cdr3_nt: TGTGCCAGCAGCCCGGGGACAGGGGGCGCCGACACTGAAGCTTTCTTT
cdr3_aa: CASSPGTGGADTEAFF

clone_size: .
j_call: TRBJ2-1
d_call: TRBD2
v_call: TRBV29-1
cdr3_nt: TGCAGCGTTTCTCGTCGGCTAGCGGGGGCGGATGAGCAGTTCTTC
cdr3_aa: CSVSRRLAGADEQFF

clone_size: .
j_call: TRBJ2-3
d_call: .
v_call: TRBV23-1
cdr3_nt: TGCGCCAGCAGAGCAGAGCAGGGCAGCAGGGGAACAGATACGCAGTATTTT
cdr3_aa: CASRAEQGSRGTDTQYF

clone_size: .
j_call: TRBJ1-2
d_call: TRBD1
v_call: TRBV28
cdr3_nt: TGTGCCAGCAGGGGGACAGGGCCCTTCTATGGCTACACCTTC
cdr3_aa: CASRGTGPFYGYTF

clone_size: .
j_call: TRBJ1-4
d_call: .
v_call: TRBV2
cdr3_nt: TGTGCCAGCAGACGTAGACAGCGTACTAATGAAAAACTGTTTTTT
cdr3_aa: CASRRRQRTNEKLFF

clone_size: .
j_call: TRBJ2-2
d_call: .
v_call: TRBV3-1/TRBV3-2
cdr3_nt: TGTGCCAGCAGCCAAGAAACTAGCACGGGGGAGCTGTTTTTT
cdr3_aa: CASSQETSTGELFF

clone_size: .
j_call: TRBJ1-2
d_call: .
v_call: TRBV30
cdr3_nt: TGTGCCTGGAGTGTAGTTCAGGGGAGTGGCTACACCTTC
cdr3_aa: CAWSVVQGSGYTF

clone_size: once
j_call: TRBJ1-3
d_call: TRBD1
v_call: TRBV5-1
cdr3_nt: TGCGCCAGCAGCTTGTACCGACAGGGCGAAAACACCATATATTTT
cdr3_aa: CASSLYRQGENTIYF

clone_size: .
j_call: TRBJ1-5
d_call: .
v_call: TRBV6-5
cdr3_nt: TGTGCCAGCAGTACCCCAGGGCGAGGCAATCAGCCCCAGCATTTT
cdr3_aa: CASSTPGRGNQPQHF

clone_size: .
j_call: TRBJ2-1
d_call: .
v_call: TRBV5-1
cdr3_nt: TGCGCCAGCAGCTCCCGAGGACAAGGCGATGAGCAGTTCTTC
cdr3_aa: CASSSRGQGDEQFF

clone_size: .
j_call: TRBJ1-5
d_call: TRBD1
v_call: TRBV15
cdr3_nt: TGTGCCACCAGCACCAGACAGGGGGTCAATCAGCCCCAGCATTTT
cdr3_aa: CATSTRQGVNQPQHF

clone_size: .
j_call: TRBJ2-5
d_call: .
v_call: TRBV3-1/TRBV3-2
cdr3_nt: TGTGCCAGCAGCGGAGAAGAGACCCAGTACTTC
cdr3_aa: CASSGEETQYF

clone_size: .
j_call: TRBJ2-7
d_call: .
v_call: TRBV14
cdr3_nt: TGTGCCAGCAGCCAAGTTCCGATCGGATTTATTGGGACAAAGTACGAGCAGTACTTC
cdr3_aa: CASSQVPIGFIGTKYEQYF

clone_size: .
j_call: TRBJ2-7
d_call: .
v_call: TRBV7-2
cdr3_nt: TGTGCCAGCAGCTTTTCCCTCGGCGGGGCGGGACTCAACTACGAGCAGTACTTC
cdr3_aa: CASSFSLGGAGLNYEQYF

clone_size: .
j_call: TRBJ2-7
d_call: TRBD1
v_call: TRBV27
cdr3_nt: TGTGCCAGCAGTATTACCGGGACAGGGCGTCCCTATCTCTACGAGCAGTACTTC
cdr3_aa: CASSITGTGRPYLYEQYF

clone_size: .
j_call: TRBJ2-1
d_call: .
v_call: TRBV19
cdr3_nt: TGTGCCAGTAGTATGTCGGCAGGGGCTCGCCCCAATGAGCAGTTCTTC
cdr3_aa: CASSMSAGARPNEQFF

clone_size: .
j_call: TRBJ2-1
d_call: TRBD1
v_call: TRBV5-1
cdr3_nt: TGCGCCAGCAGGCTGACCGGACAGGGGTTGAGCAATGAGCAGTTCTTC
cdr3_aa: CASRLTGQGLSNEQFF

clone_size: .
j_call: TRBJ2-7
d_call: TRBD1
v_call: TRBV6-5
cdr3_nt: TGTGCCAGCAGATCAGGGGGCAGTCCTCTCGAGCAGTACTTC
cdr3_aa: CASRSGGSPLEQYF

clone_size: .
j_call: TRBJ2-1
d_call: TRBD2
v_call: TRBV5-4
cdr3_nt: TGTGCCAGCAGCCCCCTTCCGGGACTAGCCTCCAATGAGCAGTTCTTC
cdr3_aa: CASSPLPGLASNEQFF

clone_size: .
j_call: TRBJ2-2
d_call: TRBD1
v_call: TRBV2
cdr3_nt: TGTGCCAGCAGGCCGGGGACAGCGAACACCGGGGAGCTGTTTTTT
cdr3_aa: CASRPGTANTGELFF

clone_size: .
j_call: TRBJ2-1
d_call: TRBD2
v_call: TRBV19
cdr3_nt: TGTGCCAGTAGTATAAGCGGGGGTAATGAGCAGTTCTTC
cdr3_aa: CASSISGGNEQFF

clone_size: .
j_call: TRBJ1-5
d_call: TRBD1
v_call: TRBV6-5
cdr3_nt: TGTGCCAGCTCAGGGACAGGGGTTTTTCAGCCCCAGCATTTT
cdr3_aa: CASSGTGVFQPQHF

clone_size: few
j_call: TRBJ1-1
d_call: .
v_call: TRBV12-3/TRBV12-4
cdr3_nt: TGTGCCAGCAGTTTCAGTATCGCTGAAGCTTTCTTT
cdr3_aa: CASSFSIAEAFF

clone_size: .
j_call: TRBJ2-1
d_call: .
v_call: TRBV11-2
cdr3_nt: TGTGCCAGCAGCTTGGGGAGAAACAATGAGCAGTTCTTC
cdr3_aa: CASSLGRNNEQFF

clone_size: .
j_call: TRBJ1-2
d_call: TRBD1
v_call: TRBV5-1
cdr3_nt: TGCGCCAGCAGCGGACAGGGGGAGGGCTATGGCTACACCTTC
cdr3_aa: CASSGQGEGYGYTF

clone_size: .
j_call: TRBJ2-7
d_call: TRBD1
v_call: TRBV11-3
cdr3_nt: TGTGCCAGCAGCTTAGGACAGGGACCCTACGAGCAGTACTTC
cdr3_aa: CASSLGQGPYEQYF

clone_size: .
j_call: TRBJ1-1
d_call: .
v_call: TRBV2
cdr3_nt: TGTGCCAGCAGTGAAAATTTCGCTGAAGCTTTCTTT
cdr3_aa: CASSENFAEAFF

clone_size: .
j_call: TRBJ1-1
d_call: .
v_call: TRBV12-3/TRBV12-4
cdr3_nt: TGTGCCAGCAGTCTCGGACAGAACACTGAAGCTTTCTTT
cdr3_aa: CASSLGQNTEAFF

clone_size: .
j_call: TRBJ2-1
d_call: TRBD2
v_call: TRBV3-1/TRBV3-2
cdr3_nt: TGTGCCAGCAGCAGCGGGGGCAATGAGCAGTTCTTC
cdr3_aa: CASSSGGNEQFF

clone_size: .
j_call: TRBJ2-1
d_call: TRBD2
v_call: TRBV7-3
cdr3_nt: TGTGCCAGCAGCCCCCGGATAGCGGGGGGATTATACAATGAGCAGTTCTTC
cdr3_aa: CASSPRIAGGLYNEQFF

clone_size: .
j_call: TRBJ2-7
d_call: .
v_call: TRBV7-2
cdr3_nt: TGTGCCAGCAGCTTAGAAGCAGGGGGGCACTACGAGCAGTACTTC
cdr3_aa: CASSLEAGGHYEQYF

clone_size: .
j_call: TRBJ2-2
d_call: .
v_call: TRBV2
cdr3_nt: TGTGCCAGCAGACAGGGACGGGACGGGGAGCTGTTTTTT
cdr3_aa: CASRQGRDGELFF

clone_size: .
j_call: TRBJ2-7
d_call: .
v_call: TRBV18
cdr3_nt: TGTGCCAGCTCTCGGGACACTTCCTACGAGCAGTACTTC
cdr3_aa: CASSRDTSYEQYF

clone_size: .
j_call: TRBJ1-1
d_call: .
v_call: TRBV6-6
cdr3_nt: TGTGCCAGCAGTTCTCTAGACCGCTTCCCGGAAGCTTTCTTT
cdr3_aa: CASSSLDRFPEAFF

clone_size: .
j_call: TRBJ1-1
d_call: TRBD1
v_call: TRBV5-1
cdr3_nt: TGCGCCAGCAGCAATGCGGGACAGGGGAACACTGAAGCTTTCTTT
cdr3_aa: CASSNAGQGNTEAFF

clone_size: .
j_call: TRBJ2-7
d_call: .
v_call: TRBV30
cdr3_nt: TGTGCCTGGAGTGGAAGGAGCCCTGGCCTCTACGAGCAGTACTTC
cdr3_aa: CAWSGRSPGLYEQYF

clone_size: .
j_call: TRBJ2-1
d_call: TRBD2
v_call: TRBV7-8
cdr3_nt: TGTGCCAGCAGCTCCTTTGGGCGGGGGACTTCTTACAATGAGCAGTTCTTC
cdr3_aa: CASSSFGRGTSYNEQFF

clone_size: .
j_call: TRBJ2-6
d_call: .
v_call: TRBV4-1
cdr3_nt: TGCGCCAGCAGCCAGGACAGCTCTGGGGCCAACGTCCTGACTTTC
cdr3_aa: CASSQDSSGANVLTF

clone_size: .
j_call: TRBJ1-6
d_call: .
v_call: TRBV7-9
cdr3_nt: TGTGCCAGCAGCTTTGGAGCTGCTAATTCACCCCTCCACTTT
cdr3_aa: CASSFGAANSPLHF

clone_size: .
j_call: TRBJ1-2
d_call: .
v_call: TRBV9
cdr3_nt: TGTGCCAGCAGCGTAGAGGGGGGGCGCAGAGGCTACACCTTC
cdr3_aa: CASSVEGGRRGYTF

clone_size: .
j_call: TRBJ1-5
d_call: .
v_call: TRBV24-1
cdr3_nt: TGTGCCACCAGTGGAACAGGGATTAGCAATCAGCCCCAGCATTTT
cdr3_aa: CATSGTGISNQPQHF

clone_size: .
j_call: TRBJ2-3
d_call: .
v_call: TRBV10-3
cdr3_nt: TGTGCCACTAGACTAGGAGTGACAGATACGCAGTATTTT
cdr3_aa: CATRLGVTDTQYF

clone_size: .
j_call: TRBJ1-2
d_call: TRBD1
v_call: TRBV29-1
cdr3_nt: TGCAGCGTGGAAGGACAGGGAAGCCCCTATGGCTACACCTTC
cdr3_aa: CSVEGQGSPYGYTF

clone_size: .
j_call: TRBJ1-2
d_call: .
v_call: TRBV7-8
cdr3_nt: TGTGCCAGCAGCTTAGTGGGCTTTAACTATGGCTACACCTTC
cdr3_aa: CASSLVGFNYGYTF

clone_size: .
j_call: TRBJ2-3
d_call: TRBD2
v_call: TRBV2
cdr3_nt: TGTGCCAGCAAACTAGCGGGGAGCACAGATACGCAGTATTTT
cdr3_aa: CASKLAGSTDTQYF